The text below deals with one T cell receptor beta chain. What it recognizes is unknown. This CDR3 contains 15 residues. The junction had 8 bases not matched to a gene; V was cut back by 2 bases and J by 5 bases. Germline CDR1 reads LNHDA; CDR2 reads SQIVND (reference sequence). PCR used 60 Vbeta primers and 13 Jbeta primers. The data were produced by immunoSEQ multiplex PCR, yet TCRdb's version contains in-frame clones alone and is incomplete. Among fewer than 250,000 clones listed, about four fifths were seen once. The data originate from a study of cytomegalovirus exposure and HLA in healthy donors. Study-level points and caveats: Available immune exposure information covered CMV serostatus only.

The sample consisted of PBMCs. The origin of this receptor is a man aged 25 to 40 in good health and CMV-seronegative. The rearrangement joins TRBV19 to TRBJ1-2, with 7 bases lining up with TRBD1. This chain's CDR3 is CASSISGQGDYGYTF. As DNA, the CDR3 is TGTGCCAGTAGTATATCGGGGCAGGGGGATTATGGCTACACCTTC. The full variable domain, its missing parts supplied by reference TRBV19 and TRBJ1-2, is DGGITQSPKYLFRKEGQNVTLSCEQNLNHDAMYWYRQDPGQGLRLIYYSQIVNDFQKGDIAEGYSVSREKKESFPLTVTSAQKNPTAFYLCASSISGQGDYGYTFGSGTRLTVV.